This section outlines one T cell receptor beta chain sequence together with its context. It was with a sample-barcoded 5' primer and a J-beta primer mix that a second PCR of about 7 to 12 cycles was run. Every cDNA was tagged by a template-switch adaptor with 12 random nucleotides. From the 5' RACE reads, TCRdb called clonotypes with MiXCR, one entry per CDR3 protein. Of around 1,000,000 distinct CDR3 sequences listed, around 25% are singletons. The data were taken from a study of blood T cells in healthy people across ages. Trimming took off 3 bases at V and 7 bases at J, with 19 bases between the two ends. CDR1 and CDR2 from the germline V gene are MNHNS and SASEGT. This CDR3 has 16 residues. These data were also filed under a second study, of T cells of mothers and their children. That publication notes: Addition of sample barcodes and 2-4 random nucleotides occurred through the M1S primer of the second PCR.

The rearrangement joins TRBV6-1 to TRBJ2-4, with TRBD1 as a possible D gene (5 bases). The clonotype was recovered from a girl aged 2 to 10 in good health. Material for sequencing was blood. CDR3 sequence: CASSDGAADPRNIQYF. For the CDR3, the DNA is TGTGCCAGCAGTGATGGGGCGGCCGACCCGAGGAACATTCAGTACTTC.